Each of the 22 T cell receptor beta chains below was sequenced from the same sample in a study of cytomegalovirus exposure and HLA in healthy donors. Data came from immunoSEQ multiplex PCR; TCRdb stores just in-frame clones and leaves some out. The table has around 69,000 clones, 95% to 96% seen once. The specimen was PBMCs. The receptors stem from a woman aged 18-29 years in good health and CMV-seropositive.

The genes are TRBV18 and TRBJ2-1; 12 bases map to TRBD2. J gave up 0 bases and V 3 bases, and 9 bases lay outside the gene matches. Germline V gives CDR1 KGHSH, CDR2 LQKENI. The CDR3 has 19 amino acids. The CDR3 protein is CASSPKLAGGQSSYNEQFF. CDR3 bases: TGTGCCAGCTCACCGAAACTAGCGGGAGGTCAGAGCTCCTACAATGAGCAGTTCTTC.

V and J are TRBV9 and TRBJ2-1, with a tentative D call TRBD1 (5 bases). V lost 3 bases and J 4 bases, leaving 11 bases between the germline ends. The CDR3 extends over 14 amino acids. Germline lookup yields CDR1 SGDLS and CDR2 YYNGEE. CDR3 residues: CASSAGIPYNEQFF. The DNA for the CDR3 is TGTGCCAGCAGCGCAGGGATCCCTTACAATGAGCAGTTCTTC.

The chain employs TRBV19 and TRBJ1-5; the match to TRBD1 covers 8 bases. The CDR3 length is 14 residues. CDR1 and CDR2 (germline): LNHDA, SQIVND (reference sequence). V was clipped by 5 bases and J by 7 bases; unmatched bases: 7. Here the CDR3 DNA reads TGTGCCAGTAGTCCGGACAGGGTGGGGCAGCCCCAGCATTTT. Encoded protein: CASSPDRVGQPQHF.

This clone has a single count. The rearrangement joins TRBV11-3 to TRBJ1-1; possible D gene TRBD1, 5 bases. CDR3 length: 13 residues. V was trimmed by 5 bases and J by 4 bases, leaving 11 bases between them. CDR1 and CDR2 from the germline V gene are SGHNT and YENEEA. The CDR3 loop is CASSQGGGTEAFF. In DNA form, the CDR3 reads TGTGCCAGCAGCCAAGGCGGGGGCACTGAAGCTTTCTTT.

J is TRBJ1-2 and V is TRBV30; D call uncertain. The CDR3 length is 12 residues. Germline CDR1 GTSNPN, CDR2 SVGIG (reference sequence). V was cut by 3 bases and J by 8 bases, with 13 bases left in between. The CDR3 DNA reads as TGTGCCTGGAGCGAATCGATCGCGGGCTACACCTTC. Protein: CAWSESIAGYTF.

For the CDR3, the DNA is TGTGCCAGCTCACCCCCTAGCGGGACAACGACAGATACGCAGTATTTT. Translating gives CASSPPSGTTTDTQYF. The genes are TRBV18 and TRBJ2-3, with TRBD2 matching over 9 bases. The CDR3 has 16 residues. After removal of 3 bases from V and 3 bases from J, the junction contained 7 bases not matched to a gene. The germline CDR1 and CDR2 sequences are KGHSH and LQKENI.

The chain joins TRBV6-1 to TRBJ2-3; 7 positions match TRBD2. The CDR3 totals 15 residues. Trimming removed 3 bases from V and 3 bases from J; junction bases left unmatched: 6. Germline V lookup: CDR1 MNHNS, CDR2 SASEGT. The CDR3, as DNA: TGTGCCAGCAGTGAGCAGGTTAGCGGGACAGATACGCAGTATTTT. Protein sequence: CASSEQVSGTDTQYF.

The chain has TRBV28 and TRBJ2-7; TRBD1 matches 10 bases. Unmatched junction bases numbered 6, after V lost 5 bases and J lost 5 bases. Looked up from germline, CDR1 is MDHEN and CDR2 is SYDVKM. The length of the CDR3 is 14 residues. The DNA for the CDR3 is TGTGCCAGCAGTAAGGGACAGGGGTACCACGAGCAGTACTTC. Amino acids: CASSKGQGYHEQYF.

The chain employs TRBV4-1 and TRBJ2-2; the match to TRBD2 covers 8 bases. Germline V gene lookup returns CDR1 MGHRA and CDR2 YSYEKL. The trim removed 4 bases at V and 4 bases at J, leaving 14 bases unmatched. This CDR3 is built from 18 residues. The CDR3: CASSLGGLVPSTTGELFF. DNA for the CDR3: TGCGCCAGCAGCCTGGGGGGACTAGTTCCCAGTACCACCGGGGAGCTGTTTTTT.

The V gene is TRBV5-1, the J gene TRBJ1-5; a possible D gene is TRBD1 (5 bases). Looked up from germline, CDR1 is SGHRS and CDR2 is YFSETQ. The CDR3 has 15 amino acids. V lost 4 bases, J lost 7 bases, and 18 bases lay in between. CDR3 protein: CASSPVVGGGQPQHF. For the CDR3, the DNA is TGCGCCAGCAGCCCGGTGGTTGGGGGGGGACAGCCCCAGCATTTT. Complete variable domain (other parts from reference TRBV5-1 and TRBJ1-5): KAGVTQTPRYLIKTRGQQVTLSCSPISGHRSVSWYQQTPGQGLQFLFEYFSETQRNKGNFPGRFSGRQFSNSRSEMNVSTLELGDSALYLCASSPVVGGGQPQHFGDGTRLSIL.

The chain is built from TRBV2 and TRBJ2-7, with 7 bases lining up with TRBD1. The trim removed 7 bases at V and 4 bases at J, leaving 10 bases unmatched. The CDR3 is made up of 14 amino acids. In germline, CDR1 is SNHLY, CDR2 FYNNEI. The CDR3 is CASTKGQLVYEQYF. For the CDR3, the DNA is TGTGCCAGCACAAAGGGACAGCTTGTTTACGAGCAGTACTTC. The whole variable domain, filled in from reference TRBV2 and TRBJ2-7, reads EPEVTQTPSHQVTQMGQEVILRCVPISNHLYFYWYRQILGQKVEFLVSFYNNEISEKSEIFDDQFSVERPDGSNFTLKIRSTKLEDSAMYFCASTKGQLVYEQYFGPGTRLTVT.

The chain combines TRBV7-2 with TRBJ2-3, with D possibly TRBD2 on 7 matching bases. This CDR3 is 15 amino acids long. V gave up 3 bases and J gave up 4 bases, with 14 bases separating them. The germline gives CDR1 SGHTA, CDR2 FQGNSA. CDR3 in amino acids: CASSLSQGRADTQYF. The CDR3 region has the DNA TGTGCCAGCAGCTTGTCTCAGGGGAGGGCAGATACGCAGTATTTT. The variable domain in full, with the rest retrieved from reference TRBV7-2 and TRBJ2-3, is GAGVSQSPSNKVTEKGKDVELRCDPISGHTALYWYRQSLGQGLEFLIYFQGNSAPDKSGLPSDRFSAERTGGSVSTLTIQRTQQEDSAVYLCASSLSQGRADTQYFGPGTRLTVL.

J is TRBJ2-2 and V is TRBV28; D unclear. V was cut by 10 bases and J by 0 bases, with 9 bases left in between. The CDR3 runs to 13 residues. CDR1 is MDHEN, CDR2 SYDVKM, per germline. The CDR3 nucleotides read TGTGCCATGGAAACAGCGAACACCGGGGAGCTGTTTTTT. It codes for CAMETANTGELFF.

The rearrangement joins TRBV5-5 to TRBJ1-5; D unclear. V lost 0 bases and J lost 1, with 8 bases in between. The CDR3 consists of 15 residues. Germline V gives CDR1 SGHKS, CDR2 YYEKEE (reference sequence). In nucleotides, the CDR3 is TGTGCCAGCAGCTTGGTAGGCGGGAGCAATCAGCCCCAGCATTTT. It yields the protein CASSLVGGSNQPQHF.

The CDR3 reads CASSRDSSNQPQHF. In DNA form, the CDR3 reads TGCGCCAGCAGCCGGGACAGTAGCAATCAGCCCCAGCATTTT. This rearrangement joins TRBV5-1 to TRBJ1-5, with 7 positions matching TRBD1. CDR1 SGHRS and CDR2 YFSETQ come from the germline V gene. The CDR3 is 14 amino acids. J was trimmed by 0 bases and V by 4 bases; bases with no gene match: 1.

The chain carries TRBV9 and TRBJ2-7; a possible D gene is TRBD1 (7 bases). The CDR3 has 15 amino acids. Germline CDR1 is SGDLS and CDR2 is YYNGEE. Between the trimmed V and J ends, which lost 4 bases and 6 bases, there was a span of 20 bases. The CDR3 loop is CASSPSTGRSGEQYF. CDR3 coding DNA: TGTGCCAGCAGCCCGTCGACAGGGAGGAGTGGCGAGCAGTACTTC.

This rearrangement joins TRBV28 to TRBJ1-3, with D maybe TRBD1 (5 bases). Germline V gives CDR1 MDHEN, CDR2 SYDVKM. V lost 3 bases and J 0 bases, leaving 9 bases between the germline ends. The CDR3 length is 15 residues. CDR3 bases: TGTGCCAGCAGTTTCCAGGGAATCTCTGGAAACACCATATATTTT. It codes for CASSFQGISGNTIYF.

This chain links TRBV5-6 with TRBJ2-3, with D tentatively TRBD2 (6 bases). Trimming took off 2 bases at V and 8 bases at J, with 12 bases between the two ends. Germline V gene lookup returns CDR1 SGHDT and CDR2 YYEEEE. The CDR3 consists of 13 residues. The CDR3 nucleotides are TGTGCCAGCAGCTTTGGAGGGGATGGTACGCAGTATTTT. Residues: CASSFGGDGTQYF.

The V gene is TRBV18, the J gene TRBJ2-7, with 7 bases lining up with TRBD2. This CDR3 spans 15 amino acids. Trimming removed 2 bases from V and 2 bases from J; junction bases left unmatched: 6. CDR1 and CDR2 (germline): KGHSH, LQKENI. The CDR3 sequence is CASSPTTSRPYEQYF. In nucleotides, the CDR3 is TGTGCCAGCTCACCAACGACTAGCCGGCCCTACGAGCAGTACTTC.

This chain joins TRBV30 and TRBJ1-3; TRBD1 aligns across 7 bases. Germline V gene data show CDR1 as GTSNPN and CDR2 as SVGIG (reference sequence). This CDR3 spans 14 amino acids. With V trimmed by 3 bases and J by 4 bases, 6 bases remained unmatched. The CDR3 DNA is TGTGCCTGGAGCCGAGGGGGACAGGGAAACACCATATATTTT. Translated: CAWSRGGQGNTIYF.

The rearrangement links TRBV28 to TRBJ1-2, with D maybe TRBD1 (6 bases). The CDR3 is 15 amino acids. With 5 bases removed from V and 5 bases from J, the gap between germline ends came to 18 bases. In germline, CDR1 is MDHEN, CDR2 SYDVKM. The CDR3 DNA follows: TGTGCCAGCAGTGCTACGGGACAAGGGTCTTATGGCTACACCTTC. This sequence encodes CASSATGQGSYGYTF.

A single count supports this clone. This chain uses TRBV6-1 with TRBJ1-1, with unresolved D. This CDR3 has 15 amino acids. The germline CDR1 and CDR2 sequences are MNHNS and SASEGT. Trimming cost V 6 bases and J 2 bases, with 16 bases left between them. CDR3 sequence: CASSEDRSVNTEAFF. The CDR3 coding sequence is TGTGCCAGCAGCGAGGATAGATCGGTCAACACTGAAGCTTTCTTT.